This T cell receptor beta chain was identified in a study of Graves' ophthalmopathy and Graves' hyperthyroidism. From RNA, the CDR3 regions of TCR beta chains were amplified and sequenced. The workflow started with a first-round RT-PCR run with HTBI primers and then moved on to a second-round multiplex PCR. TCRdb re-analysed the multiplex PCR reads in MiXCR, keeping a single row per CDR3 protein. Of about 400,000 distinct CDR3 sequences detected, around 19% appear once; the ten largest clones hold 1.5% to 2%. Per the germline V gene, CDR1 is SEHNR and CDR2 is FQNEAQ (reference sequence). The CDR3 runs 10 residues. This clonotype was found many times. An end of the junction differs from the germline gene, which may be a read error. Establishment of the diagnosis relied upon clinical symptoms, serum thyroxine, TRAb, thyroid ultrasound and orbital computed tomography.

The V and J genes are TRBV7-9 and TRBJ1-2; possible D gene TRBD1, 5 bases. This sequence was found in a woman between 18 and 30 years old with Graves' ophthalmopathy. Material: peripheral blood. This chain's CDR3 is CASSGDGVPF. CDR3 bases: TGTGCCAGCAGCGGGGACGGCGTGCCCTTC.